A single sample is the source of the 21 T cell receptor beta chains below, sequenced in a study of blood T cells in healthy people across ages. The use of a sample-barcoded 5' primer and a J-beta primer mix characterized a second PCR of roughly 6 to 11 cycles. Each CDR3 protein is one row after TCRdb ran MiXCR on the 5' RACE reads. The sample has 920,000 or so distinct CDR3 sequences; around 43% are singletons. The source material was blood. Every receptor here comes from a woman aged 55-69 years in good health.

This clonotype was seen only a few times. J is TRBJ2-1 and V is TRBV7-2, with 12 bases lining up with TRBD2. V dropped 3 bases and J dropped 13; count of bases not matched to a gene: 4. Germline V CDR1 and CDR2: SGHTA, FQGNSA. CDR3 length: 13 amino acids. The CDR3 reads CASSFGLAGSQFF. The CDR3 DNA follows: TGTGCCAGCAGCTTTGGACTAGCGGGATCCCAGTTCTTC.

V usage is TRBV6-5 and J usage is TRBJ1-1, with 9 bases identical to TRBD1. There are 15 residues in the CDR3. Germline V gene sequence: CDR1 MNHEY, CDR2 SVGAGI. The V and J ends lost 2 bases and 1 base, in that order; junction bases with no gene match: 2. The CDR3 reads CASSYGDRENTEAFF. CDR3 DNA sequence: TGTGCCAGCAGTTACGGGGACAGGGAGAACACTGAAGCTTTCTTT.

The chain combines TRBV29-1 with TRBJ2-2, with TRBD2 identical over 9 bases. This CDR3 is 16 amino acids long. The ends lost 6 bases at V and 1 base at J; junction bases unmatched: 9. Germline-derived CDR1 and CDR2 are SQVTM and ANQGSEA. CDR3 region: CSVVLTSGQNTGELFF. The CDR3 DNA sequence: TGCAGCGTCGTCCTGACTAGCGGTCAGAACACCGGGGAGCTGTTTTTT.

The chain combines TRBV6-6 with TRBJ2-3; the D gene could be TRBD1 or TRBD2 (6 bases each). The CDR3 covers 15 residues. Germline lookup yields CDR1 MNHNY and CDR2 SVGAGI (reference sequence). V lost 2 bases and J 4 bases, leaving 13 bases between the germline ends. This CDR3 reads CASSYGRDNSDTQYF. The CDR3 coding sequence is TGTGCCAGCAGTTACGGGCGGGACAACTCAGATACGCAGTATTTT.

The chain uses TRBV4-2 and TRBJ2-2; no definite D call. V gave up 6 bases and J gave up 8 bases, with 16 bases separating them. Germline assignment: CDR1 LGHNA and CDR2 YNFKEQ. The CDR3 contains 14 residues. The CDR3 here is CASRRTPLGGELFF. The DNA for the CDR3 is TGTGCCAGCAGACGGACGCCCCTAGGGGGGGAGCTGTTTTTT.

Written as DNA, the CDR3 is TGTGCCAGCAGTTCAACTAGCGGGAGTATGAAGACCCAGTACTTC. Translation gives CASSSTSGSMKTQYF. The V and J genes are TRBV6-5 and TRBJ2-5; 11 nucleotides match TRBD2. This CDR3 has 15 amino acids. From germline, CDR1 is MNHEY and CDR2 SVGAGI. V lost 4 bases and J lost 6; bases outside the gene matches: 7.

By frequency in the sample, this clonotype is medium-sized. The chain joins TRBV27 to TRBJ1-2, with D perhaps TRBD1 (5 bases). The CDR3 sequence is 16 residues long. The germline CDR1 and CDR2 sequences are MNHEY and SMNVEV (reference sequence). Deletions cut 5 bases from V and 0 bases from J, with 16 bases between. The CDR3 coding sequence is TGTGCCAGCAGTCCACTTGGACAAATGACTAACTATGGCTACACCTTC. It is translated as CASSPLGQMTNYGYTF.

This clonotype has more than one count but fewer than ten. The chain is built from TRBV11-2 and TRBJ2-1, with 7 bases identical to TRBD2. The CDR3 runs 17 residues. J lost 2 bases, V lost 1 base, and 8 bases had no gene match. Germline V gives CDR1 SGHAT, CDR2 FQNNGV. The CDR3 reads CASSLVYPGGAYNEQFF. In nucleotides, the CDR3 is TGTGCCAGCAGCTTAGTATACCCGGGAGGCGCCTACAATGAGCAGTTCTTC.

This clonotype was recorded a few times. The CDR3: CASSYRLAGEYEQYF. CDR3 nucleotide sequence: TGTGCCAGCAGTTACCGTCTAGCGGGAGAGTACGAGCAGTACTTC. This chain links TRBV6-5 with TRBJ2-7; 10 nucleotides agree with TRBD2. Per the germline V gene, CDR1 is MNHEY and CDR2 is SVGAGI. The V gene end was trimmed by 2 bases and the J gene end by 4 bases; junction bases not matched to a gene: 5. The CDR3 loop spans 15 amino acids.

The chain is built from TRBV3-1 and TRBJ2-1; 14 bases line up with TRBD2. V gave up 1 base and J gave up 11 bases; unmatched junction bases: 1. This CDR3 contains 14 residues. Germline-derived CDR1 and CDR2 are LGHDT and YNNKEL (reference sequence). The CDR3 sequence is CASSQGLAGGKQFF. The CDR3 nucleotides read TGTGCCAGCAGCCAAGGACTAGCGGGAGGGAAGCAGTTCTTC.

V gene TRBV27 combines with J gene TRBJ2-7; 7 nucleotides match TRBD1. Gene TRBJ2-5 matches the end of the DNA better, so the J call may be wrong. Per the germline V gene, CDR1 is MNHEY and CDR2 is SMNVEV (reference sequence). CDR3 size: 14 residues. The CDR3 coding sequence is TGTGCCAGCAGCCTAGCACAGGGGACGGAGACCCAGTACTTC. Translating it yields CASSLAQGTETQYF.

This clonotype was recorded only once. This sequence joins TRBV6-1 and TRBJ2-6; perhaps TRBD2 as D (7 bases). Trimming removed 3 bases from V and 4 bases from J, with 25 bases in between. Germline assignment: CDR1 MNHNS and CDR2 SASEGT. This CDR3 comprises 20 residues. CDR3 sequence reads: CASSEHGIRGAGLGANVLTF. The CDR3 nucleotides are TGTGCCAGCAGTGAGCACGGTATTCGGGGGGCAGGACTGGGGGCCAACGTCCTGACTTTC.

This clonotype was seen a few times. The chain recombines TRBV27 with TRBJ2-7, with 9 bases fitting TRBD2. Germline trimming cut 4 bases from V and 1 base from J; bases unmatched to any gene: 8. The length of the CDR3 is 16 residues. Germline V CDR1 and CDR2: MNHEY, SMNVEV (reference sequence). CDR3 coding DNA: TGTGCCAGCAGTTCCAATCTAGCGGGGCCATCCTACGAGCAGTACTTC. This translates into CASSSNLAGPSYEQYF.

V and J are TRBV18 and TRBJ2-5; weak D call: TRBD2 (6 bases). The CDR3 contains 15 residues. Trimming stripped 3 bases from V and 4 bases from J, with 15 bases between. Germline CDR1 is KGHSH and CDR2 is LQKENI. DNA of the CDR3: TGTGCCAGCTCACCCTTGTCGGGAGTGTTAGAGACCCAGTACTTC. Amino acid sequence: CASSPLSGVLETQYF.

Only a few counts were recorded for this clonotype. The chain couples TRBV14 to TRBJ2-7, with 7 bases fitting TRBD1. V trimming: 4 bases; J trimming: 7 bases; junction bases outside the gene matches: 13. CDR3 length: 15 amino acids. Germline CDR1 is SGHDN and CDR2 is FVKESK. For the CDR3, the DNA is TGTGCCAGCAGCCCGCCCGGGACAGCCCTGGGGGAGCAGTACTTC. Translation gives CASSPPGTALGEQYF.

V gene TRBV12-3 or TRBV12-4 combines with J gene TRBJ2-1, with D maybe TRBD2 (6 bases). V was pared by 3 bases and J by 10 bases, with 16 bases between. This CDR3 has 14 amino acids. CDR3 loop: CASSFGTAWGEQFF. CDR3 DNA sequence: TGTGCCAGCAGTTTCGGGACTGCTTGGGGCGAGCAGTTCTTC.

The rearrangement joins TRBV20-1 to TRBJ1-2, with TRBD1 as a possible D gene (5 bases). The V and J ends lost 6 bases and 8 bases respectively, with 19 bases between them. Germline CDR1 DFQATT, CDR2 SNEGSKA (reference sequence). This CDR3 has 13 amino acids. The CDR3 loop is CSALNFEGPGYTF. The CDR3 DNA reads as TGCAGTGCGTTAAATTTTGAGGGGCCCGGCTACACCTTC.

The V gene is TRBV6-5, the J gene TRBJ2-5; 7 nucleotides align to TRBD2. With the DNA end fitting TRBJ2-7 better, the J assignment may be wrong. Per the germline V gene, CDR1 is MNHEY and CDR2 is SVGAGI. CDR3 length: 14 residues. For the CDR3, the DNA is TGTGCCAGCAGGAAAGCAGCGGGGACCTACGAGCAGTACTTC. Amino acid sequence: CASRKAAGTYEQYF.

This chain uses TRBV19 with TRBJ2-5; 10 positions match TRBD1. Trimming took 7 bases from V and 11 from J; bases not matched to a gene: 19. The CDR3 length is 16 residues. Germline V CDR1 and CDR2: LNHDA, SQIVND (reference sequence). The CDR3 sequence is CASKDPGTGAYNEQYF. CDR3 DNA: TGTGCCAGTAAAGACCCTGGGACAGGGGCTTACAATGAGCAGTACTTC. Full variable domain (outside the CDR3, taken from reference TRBV19 and TRBJ2-5): DGGITQSPKYLFRKEGQNVTLSCEQNLNHDAMYWYRQDPGQGLRLIYYSQIVNDFQKGDIAEGYSVSREKKESFPLTVTSAQKNPTAFYLCASKDPGTGAYNEQYFGPGTRLLVL.

Only one count was recorded for this clonotype. The chain has TRBV20-1 and TRBJ2-1; D perhaps matches TRBD2 (5 bases). The germline CDR1 and CDR2 sequences are DFQATT and SNEGSKA (reference sequence). The CDR3 consists of 15 residues. V lost 6 bases, J lost 4 bases, and 19 bases lay in between. The CDR3 region is CSAEGLDLPYNEQFF. The CDR3 nucleotides read TGCAGTGCCGAAGGACTCGATCTACCTTACAATGAGCAGTTCTTC.

This clonotype was observed a handful of times. The gene calls are TRBV12-3 or TRBV12-4 and TRBJ2-3, with TRBD2 identical over 11 bases. This CDR3 spans 19 amino acids. Germline trimming cut 2 bases from V and 1 base from J; bases unmatched to any gene: 11. The CDR3: CASSLFSSGLAARTDTQYF. As DNA, the CDR3 is TGTGCCAGCAGTTTATTTTCCTCGGGACTAGCGGCCCGCACAGATACGCAGTATTTT.